This T cell receptor beta chain was found in a study of T cells in Graves' hyperthyroidism and ophthalmopathy. At the level of the study: Peripheral blood was acquired at first diagnosis, ahead of any therapy whatsoever.

The study defined stable Graves' hyperthyroidism as no ophthalmopathy progression within 18 months. Exclusion criteria comprised uncontrolled infection, other autoimmune disease, pregnancy or lactation. Diagnosis relied on clinical symptoms, serum thyroxine and TRAb, thyroid ultrasound and orbital computed tomography. This clonotype was seen repeatedly, ten times or more. Trimming took off 1 base at V and 4 bases at J, with 11 bases between the two ends. CDR1 is SGHTA and CDR2 is FQGNSA in the germline V gene. This CDR3 comprises 15 residues. There were TCR beta CDR3 regions amplified from RNA transcripts. HTBI primers drove first-round RT-PCR of the TCR CDR3. MiXCR, run by TCRdb on the multiplex PCR reads, gives a single entry per CDR3 protein. The sample lists nearly 750,000 distinct CDR3 sequences; roughly a third were seen once.

The receptor was isolated from a woman aged 40 to 55 with Graves' hyperthyroidism. Sequencing was carried out using blood. The rearrangement uses TRBV7-2 and TRBJ1-5; D might be TRBD1 (5 bases). CDR3 in amino acids: CASSLDSAGNQPQHF. CDR3 sequence (DNA): TGTGCCAGCAGCTTAGATTCGGCAGGGAATCAGCCCCAGCATTTT.